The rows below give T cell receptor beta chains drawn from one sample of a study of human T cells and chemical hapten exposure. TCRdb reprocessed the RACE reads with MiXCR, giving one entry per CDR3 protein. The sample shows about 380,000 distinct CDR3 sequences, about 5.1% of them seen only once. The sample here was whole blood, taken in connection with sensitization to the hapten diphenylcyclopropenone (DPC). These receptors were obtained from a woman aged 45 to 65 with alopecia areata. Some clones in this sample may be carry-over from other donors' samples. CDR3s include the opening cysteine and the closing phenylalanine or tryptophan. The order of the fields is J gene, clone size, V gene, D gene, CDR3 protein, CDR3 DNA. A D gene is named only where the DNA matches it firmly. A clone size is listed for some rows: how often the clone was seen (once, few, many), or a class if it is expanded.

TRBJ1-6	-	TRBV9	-	CASSVGGLHNSPLRF	TGTGCCAGCAGCGTGGGAGGGCTCCATAATTCACCCCTCCGCTTT
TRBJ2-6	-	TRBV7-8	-	CASSPTFLEANVLTF	TGTGCCAGCAGCCCGACATTTCTGGAGGCCAACGTCCTGACTTTC
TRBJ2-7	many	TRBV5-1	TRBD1	CASSPRGQGSSYEQYF	TGCGCCAGCAGCCCAAGAGGACAGGGGAGCTCCTACGAGCAGTACTTC
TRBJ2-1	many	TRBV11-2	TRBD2	CASSFKAGGPSSYNEQFF	TGTGCCAGCAGCTTCAAAGCGGGAGGGCCGAGCTCCTACAATGAGCAGTTCTTC
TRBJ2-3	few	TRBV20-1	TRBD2	CSADSGGYTDTQYF	TGCAGTGCTGACAGCGGGGGATACACAGATACGCAGTATTTT
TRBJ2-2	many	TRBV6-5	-	CASSYSSFGGNTGELFF	TGTGCCAGCAGTTACTCCTCTTTTGGGGGTAACACCGGGGAGCTGTTTTTT
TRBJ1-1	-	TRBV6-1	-	CASSEIRETEAFF	TGTGCCAGCAGTGAAATCAGGGAAACTGAAGCTTTCTTT
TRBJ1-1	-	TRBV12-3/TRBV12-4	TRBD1	CASSPTGGHTEAFF	TGTGCCAGCAGTCCGACAGGGGGCCACACTGAAGCTTTCTTT
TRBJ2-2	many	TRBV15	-	CATMVEAGELFF	TGTGCCACCATGGTGGAGGCCGGGGAGCTGTTTTTT
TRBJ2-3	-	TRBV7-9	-	CASSSRGAEEYTDTQYF	TGTGCCAGCAGCTCCCGAGGGGCCGAGGAGTACACAGATACGCAGTATTTT
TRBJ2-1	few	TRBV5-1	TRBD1	CASSFTGTGGNEQFF	TGCGCCAGCAGCTTCACCGGGACAGGGGGAAATGAGCAGTTCTTC
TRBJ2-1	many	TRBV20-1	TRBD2	CSGSGLRYNEQFF	TGCAGTGGCTCGGGACTACGGTACAATGAGCAGTTCTTC
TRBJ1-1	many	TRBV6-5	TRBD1	CASETGMGTEAFF	TGTGCCAGTGAGACAGGGATGGGGACTGAAGCTTTCTTT
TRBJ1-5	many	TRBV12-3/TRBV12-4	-	CASSPRNGNQPQHF	TGTGCCAGCAGTCCCCGTAATGGCAATCAGCCCCAGCATTTT
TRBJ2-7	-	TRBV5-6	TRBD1	CASRFLGQGLGEQYF	TGTGCCAGCAGGTTTCTGGGACAGGGACTCGGAGAGCAGTACTTC
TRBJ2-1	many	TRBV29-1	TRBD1	CSVEAADRASYNEQFF	TGCAGCGTTGAAGCCGCGGACAGGGCCTCCTACAATGAGCAGTTCTTC
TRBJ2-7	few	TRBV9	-	CASSVGTGLAYEQYF	TGTGCCAGCAGCGTAGGTACAGGGCTCGCCTACGAGCAGTACTTC
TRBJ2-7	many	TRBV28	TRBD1	CASSLGQGAGYEQYF	TGTGCCAGCAGTTTAGGGCAGGGGGCTGGGTACGAGCAGTACTTC
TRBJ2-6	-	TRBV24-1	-	CATSELAQGSSGANVLTF	TGTGCCACCAGTGAACTTGCACAGGGTAGCTCTGGGGCCAACGTCCTGACTTTC
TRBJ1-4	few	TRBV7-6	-	CASSRGGPEPLFF	TGTGCCAGCAGCCGTGGCGGACCTGAGCCCCTGTTTTTT
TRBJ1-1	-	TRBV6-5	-	CASSPLRVQLSEAFF	TGTGCCAGCAGCCCTCTCAGGGTCCAGCTGTCTGAAGCTTTCTTT
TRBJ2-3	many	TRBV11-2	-	CASGLNTDTQYF	TGTGCCAGTGGGTTGAACACAGATACGCAGTATTTT
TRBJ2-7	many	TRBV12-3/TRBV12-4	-	CASSLSGGPTYEQYF	TGTGCCAGCAGTTTATCGGGGGGCCCCACCTACGAGCAGTACTTC
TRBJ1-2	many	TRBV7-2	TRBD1	CASSLAPGRGDGYTF	TGTGCCAGCAGCTTAGCGCCAGGCAGGGGGGATGGCTACACCTTC
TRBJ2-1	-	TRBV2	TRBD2	CASSEASGGYYNEQFF	TGTGCCAGCAGTGAGGCTAGCGGGGGTTACTACAATGAGCAGTTCTTC
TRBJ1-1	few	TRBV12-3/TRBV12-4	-	CASSFIPREAFF	TGTGCCAGCAGTTTCATACCCCGTGAAGCTTTCTTT
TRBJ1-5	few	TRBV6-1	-	CASSEASFSSNQPQHF	TGTGCCAGCAGTGAAGCTTCTTTTTCTAGCAATCAGCCCCAGCATTTT
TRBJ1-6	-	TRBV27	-	CASSFFSGLNNSPLHF	TGTGCCAGCAGTTTCTTTTCGGGACTCAATAATTCACCCCTCCACTTT
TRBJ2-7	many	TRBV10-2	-	CASRRAPGRSYEQYF	TGCGCCAGCAGGCGCGCCCCGGGACGGTCCTACGAGCAGTACTTC
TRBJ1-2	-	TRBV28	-	CASHEEDNYGYTF	TGTGCCAGCCATGAAGAGGATAACTATGGCTACACCTTC
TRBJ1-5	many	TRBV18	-	CASSPTGGLDQPQHF	TGTGCCAGCTCACCGACCGGGGGGCTGGATCAGCCCCAGCATTTT
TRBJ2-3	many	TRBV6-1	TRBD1	CASSLARTGGGNTQYF	TGTGCCAGCAGTCTTGCCCGGACAGGTGGGGGAAATACGCAGTATTTT
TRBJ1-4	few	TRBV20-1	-	CSAREGSEKLFF	TGCAGTGCGCGGGAAGGAAGTGAAAAACTGTTTTTT